The entry that follows covers one T cell receptor (beta chain) sequence. CDR3 length equals 19 residues. Unmatched junction bases numbered 13, after V lost 5 bases and J lost 2 bases. CDR1 is SGHTA and CDR2 is FQGTGA in the germline V gene. As originally analysed: Estimated nucleated cell counts came from reference gene primer amplification. Profiling relied on immunoSEQ multiplex PCR, and the TCRdb table lists in-frame clones only, not all of them. The DNA gave D and trimming, while V, J and clone size come from that table. The data contain about 190,000 clones, about 93% of them singletons. The data were obtained in a study of blood T cell repertoires in COVID-19. Overall study: Samples came from the United States, Italy and Spain, spanning acute and convalescent COVID-19. In each case, the material was cDNA or gDNA derived from T cells, B-cell-depleted T cells, or PBMCs.

The origin of this receptor is a middle-aged man with acute or convalescent COVID-19. This rearrangement joins TRBV7-3 to TRBJ2-6; 9 nucleotides match TRBD1. Material: peripheral blood. In DNA form, the CDR3 reads TGTGCCAGCAGCCAGGCTCCGGGACAGGGTCTAACTGGGGCCAACGTCCTGACTTTC. The encoded protein is CASSQAPGQGLTGANVLTF.